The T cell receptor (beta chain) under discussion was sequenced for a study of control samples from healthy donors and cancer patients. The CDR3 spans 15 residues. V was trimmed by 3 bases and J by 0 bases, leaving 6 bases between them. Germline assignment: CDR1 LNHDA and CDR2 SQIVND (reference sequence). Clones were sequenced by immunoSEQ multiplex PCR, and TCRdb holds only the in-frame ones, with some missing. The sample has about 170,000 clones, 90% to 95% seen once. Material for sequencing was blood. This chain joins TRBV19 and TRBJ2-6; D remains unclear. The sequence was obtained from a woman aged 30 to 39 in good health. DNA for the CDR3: TGTGCCAGTAGTATTTTGGGCTCTGGGGCCAACGTCCTGACTTTC. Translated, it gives CASSILGSGANVLTF. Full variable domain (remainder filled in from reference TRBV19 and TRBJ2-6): DGGITQSPKYLFRKEGQNVTLSCEQNLNHDAMYWYRQDPGQGLRLIYYSQIVNDFQKGDIAEGYSVSREKKESFPLTVTSAQKNPTAFYLCASSILGSGANVLTFGAGSRLTVL.